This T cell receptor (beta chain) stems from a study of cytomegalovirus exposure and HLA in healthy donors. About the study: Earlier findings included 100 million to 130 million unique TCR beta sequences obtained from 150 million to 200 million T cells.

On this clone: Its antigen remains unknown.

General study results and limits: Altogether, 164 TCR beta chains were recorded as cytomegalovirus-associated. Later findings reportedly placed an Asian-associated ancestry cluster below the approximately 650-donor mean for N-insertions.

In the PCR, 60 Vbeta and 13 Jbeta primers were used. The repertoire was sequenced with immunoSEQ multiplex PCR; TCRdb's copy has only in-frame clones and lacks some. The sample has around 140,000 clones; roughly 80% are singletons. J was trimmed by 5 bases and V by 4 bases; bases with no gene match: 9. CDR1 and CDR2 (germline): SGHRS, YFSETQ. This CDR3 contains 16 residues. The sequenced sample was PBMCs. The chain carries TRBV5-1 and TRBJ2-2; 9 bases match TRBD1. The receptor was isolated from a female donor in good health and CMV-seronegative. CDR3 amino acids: CASSARGQGQTGELFF. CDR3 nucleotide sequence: TGCGCCAGCAGCGCCCGGGGACAGGGCCAGACCGGGGAGCTGTTTTTT.